This note documents a single T cell receptor beta chain sequence. This clone's antigen is unknown. Base quality data are lacking; no much larger clone is found one base away. The time point label, as the study defines it: 4 weeks on oral tofacitinib. Interpreted using the paper, the treatment or condition label stands for: oral pan-JAK inhibitor, 5-10 mg twice daily. Peripheral blood and lesional scalp punch biopsies were obtained from patients with alopecia areata. PBMCs were isolated by density centrifugation and stained for CD3, CD4 and CD8, and CD4+ and CD8+ T cells were sorted on a FACSAria. Library generation was performed with the immunoSEQ multiplex PCR assay. To provide template for TCR sequencing, every sample had RNA extracted and reverse transcribed into cDNA. First-strand cDNA was synthesized with SuperScript III using a 2:1 mix of oligo-dT and random hexamers. Amplification bias was assessed with a synthetic immune receptor repertoire, and residual bias was removed computationally. On the authors' methods: Raw reads were preprocessed to remove errors, and CDR3 was defined according to IMGT conventions as the region from the conserved cysteine to phenylalanine. Clonality was computed as 1 minus the Shannon entropy, with the entropy normalized by log2 of the number of productive unique TCRs. Scalp TCRbeta sequences were cross-referenced with sorted blood CD4 and CD8 repertoires so that the CD4 or CD8 identity of scalp clones could be inferred. This is the immuneACCESS table as TCRdb keeps it, with only in-frame sequences that have V and J called. A part of the clones is gone; compared with another copy, unresolved V genes explain less than half, and the rest is unexplained. Clone size and V and J calls were adopted from that table, with D and trimming inferred from the DNA. The sample table lists 200,000 to 250,000 clones, under 75% of them with a count of one. 1.5% to 2% of the sample comes from the top ten.

The CDR3 runs 13 residues from the cysteine to the phenylalanine. The CDR3 DNA has 39 bases and is translated from base 1. V loses 5 bases, J loses 6 bases, and the germline ends lie 9 bases apart. The CDR1 and CDR2 encoded by the germline V gene are SGDLS and YYNGEE. The source of the sample is a study of CD8+ T cells in alopecia areata (dated by TCRdb to 2016 to 2019). For the wider study: The treated patients took part in an open-label pilot trial in which moderate-to-severe alopecia areata was treated with oral tofacitinib at 5 to 10 mg twice daily. Patients stayed on tofacitinib for 6 to 18 months and then had 6 months of follow-up off drug so that delayed response and recurrence could be assessed. Clonality in the scalp was compared among normal scalp (n=4), patchy alopecia areata scalp (n=8), and alopecia totalis/universalis scalp (n=8). To study T cell clonal expansion in alopecia areata, the researchers applied high-throughput TCRbeta sequencing to both the C3H/HeJ mouse model and human patients. Biopsies were taken from tofacitinib-treated patients at baseline and again at 4 and 24 weeks into treatment, and several of those patients also had a later scalp biopsy. Human TCRbeta sequencing covered scalp tissue and sorted CD4+ and CD8+ peripheral blood T cells from patchy and totalis/universalis alopecia areata patients and healthy controls. The SALT score, which quantifies the percentage of affected scalp surface area, was used to measure disease severity in treated patients. RNA was extracted with the PAXgene miRNA kit for fixed scalp, the miRNeasy kit for PBMCs, and the RNeasy kit for mouse skin. Amplification of TCRbeta CDR3 regions was done by immunoSEQ multiplex PCR using 35 Vbeta forward primers and 13 Jbeta reverse primers.

What the study reported, not specific to this receptor: Scalp TCR repertoire analysis is complicated because resident alphabeta T cells in normal human skin are also sequenced, whereas mouse skin is dominated by gammadelta T cells. Tofacitinib significantly lowered scalp clonality and the number of expanded CD8+ clones among the top 100 scalp clones. TCR sequences shared between patients were less clear than in mice, possibly partly because of HLA diversity in the patient population. Higher clonality and more expanded CD8+ clones were observed in lesional scalp than in normal scalp, particularly in alopecia totalis/universalis, a finding suggestive of antigenic drive. Because the treated cohort was small and had only one nonresponder, larger studies are needed to examine links between baseline CD8+ expansion and response. During tofacitinib treatment, many expanded lesional clones remained in scalp and blood, and this persistence may partly explain relapse after treatment is stopped.

The sequence came from a human donor with alopecia areata. The input for sequencing was CD4+ T cells sorted from blood, taken at week 4, from a patient treated with tofacitinib. The V gene is TRBV9 and the J gene is TRBJ1-6; TRBD1 is possibly the D segment (5 matching bases). The CDR3 reads CASSGDSNSPLHF. The DNA reads TGTGCCAGCAGTGGGGACTCTAATTCACCCCTCCACTTT.